What follows is one TCR beta chain and its context. This record belongs to a study of cytomegalovirus exposure and HLA in healthy donors. The donors (healthy individuals) were bone marrow donors. This PCR relied on a set of 60 Vbeta primers and 13 Jbeta primers. Repertoires were generated with immunoSEQ multiplex PCR, while TCRdb's copy carries only in-frame clones and drops some. The data hold over 150,000 clones, with 79% observed a single time. CDR3 size: 15 residues. Sample: PBMCs. The chain couples TRBV21-1 to TRBJ2-7; the DNA was not used to check the table's D call, TRBD1. TRBV21-1 is a documented pseudogene. This receptor was identified in a girl aged 10 to 17 in good health and CMV-seropositive. Here the CDR3 reads CASTALGQGFNEQYF. In DNA form, the CDR3 reads TGTGCCAGCACAGCTCTGGGACAGGGTTTTAACGAGCAGTACTTC.